The entry below gives a single TCR beta chain sequence along with its context. Its antigen remains unidentified. The germline V gene has CDR1 SQVTM and CDR2 ANQGSEA. The CDR3 consists of 13 residues. Trimming took 4 bases from V and 3 from J; bases not matched to a gene: 5. This sample was included in a study of STAT5B mutations in CD4+ large granular lymphocyte leukemia. As for the study in general: Anti-CD4 microbead selection came after CD8+ cell depletion in cryopreserved samples.

Study-wide points: 8/27 top patient clones versus 2/35 control clones were TRBV06-family. Main leukemic clonotypes were patient-specific, but roughly 26% appeared at low frequency elsewhere. Of heterogeneous patient samples, only 6 CD4-sorted ones were compared for clonality.

Sequencing used immunoSEQ multiplex PCR; TCRdb keeps in-frame clones, though not all of them. The sample gives about 5,000 clones, roughly 80% of which show up once; approximately 61% is in the top ten. The V call is TRBV29-1, the J call TRBJ2-7; 8 bases are a match to TRBD1. This sequence originates from a man at least 80 years old with CD4+ T-cell large granular lymphocyte leukemia. Sequencing input: PBMCs. CDR3 DNA: TGCAGCGTTGTGGACAGGGTGAGCTACGAGCAGTACTTC. Residues: CSVVDRVSYEQYF.